This TCR beta chain was captured by sequencing in a study of blood T cell repertoires in COVID-19. At the level of the study: PBMCs, B-cell-depleted T cells, or T cells provided the cDNA or gDNA that made up the material.

The table came from immunoSEQ multiplex PCR; TCRdb's copy has only in-frame clones and leaves some out. The sample has some 200,000 clones, around 79% seen once. This receptor was obtained from a woman between 70 and 85 years old with acute or convalescent COVID-19. What was sequenced was peripheral blood.

The CDR3 DNA reads TGTGCCTGGGGGGCGGGACTAGCGGGAATCAATGAGCAGTTCTTC. Translated, it gives CAWGAGLAGINEQFF. The J gene is TRBJ2-1, the V gene TRBV30; TRBD2 agrees at 13 bases. Germline CDR1 and CDR2: GTSNPN and SVGIG (reference sequence). V shed 5 bases and J 6 bases; nucleotides not matched to a gene: 7. The CDR3 is 15 residues long.